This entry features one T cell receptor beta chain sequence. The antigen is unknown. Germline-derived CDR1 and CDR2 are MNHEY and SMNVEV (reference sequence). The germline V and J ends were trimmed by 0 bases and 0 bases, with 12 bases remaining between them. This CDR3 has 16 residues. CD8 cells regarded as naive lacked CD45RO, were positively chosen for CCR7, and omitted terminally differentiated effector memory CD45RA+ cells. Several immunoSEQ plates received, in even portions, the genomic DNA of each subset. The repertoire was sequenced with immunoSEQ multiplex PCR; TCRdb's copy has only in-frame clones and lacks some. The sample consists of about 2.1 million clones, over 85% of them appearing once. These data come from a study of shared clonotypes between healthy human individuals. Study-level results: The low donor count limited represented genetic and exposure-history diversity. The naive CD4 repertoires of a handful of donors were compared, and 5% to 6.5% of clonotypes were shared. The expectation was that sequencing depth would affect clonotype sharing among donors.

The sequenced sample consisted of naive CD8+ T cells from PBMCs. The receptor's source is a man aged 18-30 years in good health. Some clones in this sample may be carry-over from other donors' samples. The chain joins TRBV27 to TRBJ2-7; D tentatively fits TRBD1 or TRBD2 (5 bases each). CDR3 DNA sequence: TGTGCCAGCAGTTTATCGAAAGGGACGGCCTCCTACGAGCAGTACTTC. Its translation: CASSLSKGTASYEQYF.